This TCR beta chain stems from a study of identical twins. This clonotype showed up just a few times. Its antigen is as yet unknown. This CDR3 is built from 14 residues. With 0 bases removed from V and 3 bases from J, the gap between germline ends came to 9 bases. Germline V gives CDR1 LGHNA, CDR2 YSLEER. Points from the study as a whole: Cross-sectional statistics, not tracking of the same donors, supported the conclusions. In zero-insertion analyses, partial confounding could arise from invariant MAIT and iNKT cells.

TCRdb analysed the 5' RACE reads with MiXCR anew, one entry per CDR3 protein. The sample contains 640,000 or so distinct CDR3 sequences, less than 7% of which appear only once. Sample: naive T cells sorted from blood. The chain joins TRBV4-3 to TRBJ2-7, with D perhaps matching TRBD2 (6 bases). This receptor was obtained from a man in his late teens or twenties in good health. The CDR3 bases are TGCGCCAGCAGCCAAGAGACTAGTGACTACGAGCAGTACTTC. It encodes CASSQETSDYEQYF.